The 25 T cell receptor beta chains in this list originate from one sample, sequenced in a study of beta chain features in type 1 diabetes (dated by TCRdb to 2017 to 2018). Libraries were prepared through the immunoSEQ multiplex PCR assay. The High Capacity cDNA Reverse Transcription Kit was used to reverse transcribe all of the isolated RNA, meaning that expressed TCRB transcripts were what got sequenced. The immuneACCESS repertoire file appears here via TCRdb, limited to in-frame rearrangements. These files lack a portion of the clones; in checked studies, under half of the deficit traces to unresolved V genes, and the cause of the others is not known. The sample has about 150,000 clones on record, 7.5% to 10% of them singletons. The ten largest clones represent about 0.6% of the sample. Sequencing was performed on central memory CD4+ T cells from blood. These receptors all stem from a man aged 18 to 30 in good health.

This clone was picked up a small number of times. This chain joins TRBV29-1 and TRBJ1-6; tentatively, D is TRBD1 (6 bases). The CDR3 totals 16 residues. The V end lost 2 bases, the J end lost 7 bases, and 18 bases lay between the germline ends. Germline CDR1 is SQVTM and CDR2 is ANQGSEA. The CDR3 spells CSVERPIDRLNSPLHF. CDR3 in DNA: TGCAGCGTTGAACGACCGATAGACAGGCTAAATTCACCCCTCCACTTT. Full variable domain (missing parts from reference TRBV29-1 and TRBJ1-6): SAVISQKPSRDICQRGTSLTIQCQVDSQVTMMFWYRQQPGQSLTLIATANQGSEATYESGFVIDKFPISRPNLTFSTLTVSNMSPEDSSIYLCSVERPIDRLNSPLHFGNGTRLTVT.

The J gene is TRBJ1-4, the V gene TRBV6-5, with TRBD1 identical over 9 bases. V lost 0 bases to trimming and J lost 7 bases; unmatched junction nucleotides: 6. This CDR3 contains 16 residues. Germline CDR1 is MNHEY and CDR2 is SVGAGI. The CDR3 protein is CASSYSEQGAGEKLFF. CDR3 nucleotide sequence: TGTGCCAGCAGTTACTCAGAACAGGGGGCCGGTGAAAAACTGTTTTTT.

This clone was seen only a few times. V and J are TRBV5-4 and TRBJ2-3; D is possibly TRBD2 (5 bases). Per germline, CDR1 SGHNT and CDR2 YYREEE (reference sequence). Trimming shortened V by 2 bases and J by 0 bases, and 13 bases separated the two germline ends. The CDR3 covers 16 residues. This CDR3 reads CASSLKADPSTDTQYF. The CDR3 DNA follows: TGTGCCAGCAGCTTAAAAGCGGACCCTAGCACAGATACGCAGTATTTT.

A few counts support this clone. V and J are TRBV13 and TRBJ2-6; the D gene is possibly TRBD2 (7 bases). Germline CDR1 PRHDT, CDR2 FYEKMQ (reference sequence). This CDR3 has 16 amino acids. V was shortened by 7 bases and J by 0 bases, with 13 bases between the two germline ends. DNA for the CDR3: TGTGCCAGCATGGGGGGGCTCAGCTCTGGGGCCAACGTCCTGACTTTC. It is translated as CASMGGLSSGANVLTF.

This clone was counted only a few times. The gene calls are TRBV7-9 and TRBJ2-7, with D maybe TRBD2 (7 bases). The germline V and J ends were trimmed by 4 bases and 0 bases, with 10 bases remaining between them. This CDR3 region has 14 residues. Germline lookup yields CDR1 SEHNR and CDR2 FQNEAQ (reference sequence). The CDR3 bases are TGTGCCAGCAGCTCGGGGGGCAGCTCCTACGAGCAGTACTTC. Translated, it gives CASSSGGSSYEQYF.

Many counts were recorded for this clone. The chain combines TRBV28 with TRBJ2-7; 7 bases match TRBD1. The CDR3 sequence is 13 residues long. J gave up 4 bases and V 8 bases, and 8 bases lay outside the gene matches. CDR1 is MDHEN and CDR2 is SYDVKM in the germline V gene. CDR3 amino acids: CASETGVPYEQYF. CDR3 in DNA: TGTGCCAGCGAAACAGGGGTGCCTTACGAGCAGTACTTC. Together with reference TRBV28 and TRBJ2-7, the CDR3 gives the full variable domain: DVKVTQSSRYLVKRTGEKVFLECVQDMDHENMFWYRQDPGLGLRLIYFSYDVKMKEKGDIPEGYSVSREKKERFSLILESASTNQTSMYLCASETGVPYEQYFGPGTRLTVT.

This clone was counted at least ten times. CDR3 nucleotides: TGTGCCACCAGCAGAGATCTAGGCCGGGGGCAGCCCCAGCATTTT. Its protein is CATSRDLGRGQPQHF. This chain connects TRBV15 to TRBJ1-5; D is possibly TRBD1 (5 bases). The V gene lost 0 bases and the J gene lost 7 bases, with 13 bases spanning the gap. Germline CDR1 and CDR2: LNHNV and YYDKDF (reference sequence). The CDR3 extends over 15 amino acids. Combining the CDR3 with reference TRBV15 and TRBJ1-5 gives the whole variable domain DAMVIQNPRYQVTQFGKPVTLSCSQTLNHNVMYWYQQKSSQAPKLLFHYYDKDFNNEADTPDNFQSRRPNTSFCFLDIRSPGLGDTAMYLCATSRDLGRGQPQHFGDGTRLSIL.

The chain uses TRBV7-3 and TRBJ1-2, with D perhaps matching TRBD1 (6 bases). The V gene's germline CDR1 is SGHTA and CDR2 FQGTGA. Trimming took 5 bases from V and 8 from J, leaving 15 bases between them. This CDR3 spans 13 amino acids. The CDR3 here is CASSPLGGKGYTF. The CDR3 coding sequence is TGTGCCAGCAGCCCACTAGGGGGAAAGGGCTACACCTTC. Full variable domain (missing parts from reference TRBV7-3 and TRBJ1-2): GAGVSQTPSNKVTEKGKYVELRCDPISGHTALYWYRQSLGQGPEFLIYFQGTGAADDSGLPNDRFFAVRPEGSVSTLKIQRTERGDSAVYLCASSPLGGKGYTFGSGTRLTVV.

This clone was detected many times. The V gene is TRBV5-6, the J gene TRBJ2-6; maybe TRBD2 (7 bases). The CDR3 runs 18 residues. V was cut by 4 bases and J by 0 bases, with 17 bases left in between. Germline values: CDR1 SGHDT, CDR2 YYEEEE. Here the CDR3 DNA reads TGTGCCAGCAGCCCGGGCGGGGGCGCCTTCTCTGGGGCCAACGTCCTGACTTTC. Translated: CASSPGGGAFSGANVLTF.

This clone has a handful of counts. This sequence joins TRBV6-6 and TRBJ1-2; 7 bases line up with TRBD1. The germline CDR1 and CDR2 sequences are MNHNY and SVGAGI (reference sequence). The CDR3 is made up of 15 amino acids. V gave up 2 bases and J gave up 8 bases; unmatched junction bases: 11. This CDR3 reads CASSYPLTGTVGYTF. CDR3 in DNA: TGTGCCAGCAGTTACCCCCTAACCGGGACAGTGGGCTACACCTTC.

This clone was found a few times. The rearrangement uses TRBV5-6 and TRBJ2-5, with 7 nucleotides matching TRBD1. Per the germline V gene, CDR1 is SGHDT and CDR2 is YYEEEE. The CDR3 is 17 residues long. With 2 bases clipped from V and 2 bases from J, the junction kept 12 bases outside the gene matches. This CDR3 is CASSLEIPGQRQETQYF. CDR3 nucleotides: TGTGCCAGCAGCTTAGAAATACCGGGACAGCGACAAGAGACCCAGTACTTC.

A few counts support this clone. The CDR3 nucleotides read TGTGCCAGCAGCCCGCGACTAGCGGGAGGGCCAGGGAACTACGAGCAGTACTTC. It yields the protein CASSPRLAGGPGNYEQYF. The V gene is TRBV7-9, the J gene TRBJ2-7; 14 bases map to TRBD2. V trimming: 5 bases; J trimming: 3 bases; junction bases outside the gene matches: 12. The CDR3 is 18 residues long. CDR1 is SEHNR and CDR2 is FQNEAQ in the germline V gene (reference sequence).

This clone was found a few times. The CDR3 here is CASKAGGGGEQYF. As DNA, the CDR3 is TGTGCCAGCAAGGCAGGGGGAGGAGGCGAGCAGTACTTC. The chain uses TRBV28 and TRBJ2-7; a weak D match, TRBD1 (7 bases). CDR3 length equals 13 residues. Trimming stripped 7 bases from V and 6 bases from J, with 16 bases between. Germline CDR1 is MDHEN and CDR2 is SYDVKM.

This clone was recorded a few times. V and J are TRBV7-2 and TRBJ2-1, with TRBD1 identical over 10 bases. This CDR3 spans 16 amino acids. Germline V gene sequence: CDR1 SGHTA, CDR2 FQGNSA. After removal of 6 bases from V and 3 bases from J, the junction contained 8 bases not matched to a gene. Here the CDR3 DNA reads TGTGCCAGCAGTCGGGGGACAGGGGCTCTCTACAATGAGCAGTTCTTC. Amino acid sequence: CASSRGTGALYNEQFF.

This clone was detected only a few times. This chain joins TRBV5-6 and TRBJ2-7, with D tentatively TRBD2 (7 bases). The ends were cut back, 2 bases at V and 3 bases at J, with 15 bases in the middle. Per the germline V gene, CDR1 is SGHDT and CDR2 is YYEEEE. The CDR3 consists of 15 residues. The CDR3 region is CASSLGGGSFYEQYF. In DNA form, the CDR3 reads TGTGCCAGCAGCTTAGGGGGGGGATCTTTCTACGAGCAGTACTTC. Full variable domain (rest looked up from reference TRBV5-6 and TRBJ2-7): DAGVTQSPTHLIKTRGQQVTLRCSPKSGHDTVSWYQQALGQGPQFIFQYYEEEERQRGNFPDRFSGHQFPNYSSELNVNALLLGDSALYLCASSLGGGSFYEQYFGPGTRLTVT.

The V call is TRBV14, the J call TRBJ1-2; D perhaps matches TRBD1 (6 bases). CDR3 size: 16 residues. CDR1 and CDR2 from the germline V gene are SGHDN and FVKESK. The germline V and J ends were trimmed by 1 base and 5 bases, with 17 bases remaining between them. CDR3 region: CASSQGYRAGSYGYTF. The CDR3 DNA is TGTGCCAGCAGCCAAGGGTACAGGGCTGGATCATATGGCTACACCTTC.

The V and J genes are TRBV5-1 and TRBJ1-6, with TRBD1 identical over 9 bases. This CDR3 region has 16 residues. V trimming: 4 bases; J trimming: 10 bases; junction bases outside the gene matches: 12. The V gene's germline CDR1 is SGHRS and CDR2 YFSETQ. CDR3 region: CASSNLPGQGGSPLHF. CDR3 sequence (DNA): TGCGCCAGCAGCAACCTACCGGGACAGGGAGGATCACCCCTCCACTTT.

A few counts support this clone. This sequence joins TRBV7-8 and TRBJ2-7, with 10 positions matching TRBD2. The CDR3 sequence is 14 residues long. V lost 5 bases, J lost 2 bases, and 3 bases stayed unmatched. The germline V gene has CDR1 SGHVS and CDR2 FQNEAQ. CDR3 sequence (DNA): TGTGCCAGCAGCCCACTAGCGGGACCCTACGAGCAGTACTTC. Its translation is CASSPLAGPYEQYF.

This clone was counted ten times or more. The chain combines TRBV12-5 with TRBJ2-1, with 7 nucleotides matching TRBD2. The CDR3 extends over 13 amino acids. In germline, CDR1 is LGHNT, CDR2 FRNRAP. Trimming removed 4 bases from V and 9 bases from J; junction bases left unmatched: 6. Here the CDR3 DNA reads TGTGCTAGTGGTTCCCTCCCGGGGGGTGAGCAGTTCTTC. As protein: CASGSLPGGEQFF.

A note on this clone: The same CDR3 arises from other DNA sequences in this sample as well. The V call is TRBV5-1, the J call TRBJ2-1, with TRBD1 as a possible D gene (7 bases). The CDR3 runs 15 residues. CDR1 and CDR2 from the germline V gene are SGHRS and YFSETQ. The V gene lost 0 bases and the J gene lost 5 bases, with 12 bases spanning the gap. In DNA, the CDR3 is TGCGCCAGCAGCTTGGTTTCAGGGGGGAACAATGAGCAGTTCTTC. Translated, it gives CASSLVSGGNNEQFF.

To note about this clone: This specimen includes other DNA sequences encoding the same CDR3. The chain recombines TRBV4-2 with TRBJ2-7; D might be TRBD1 (5 bases). Germline CDR1 is LGHNA and CDR2 is YNFKEQ. CDR3 length: 13 residues. V shed 0 bases and J shed 3 bases, with 6 bases lying between them. The DNA of the CDR3 is TGTGCCAGCAGCCAAGACCAGGGCTACGAGCAGTACTTC. This translates into CASSQDQGYEQYF.

J is TRBJ2-3 and V is TRBV4-1, with 12 positions matching TRBD2. Germline loops: CDR1 MGHRA, CDR2 YSYEKL. The CDR3 loop spans 16 amino acids. V was pared by 2 bases and J by 4 bases, with 4 bases of the junction left unmatched. The DNA for the CDR3 is TGCGCCAGCAGCCAAAAAGGACTAGCGGGATCAGATACGCAGTATTTT. Translating gives CASSQKGLAGSDTQYF.

The chain employs TRBV6-5 and TRBJ2-2, with D possibly matching TRBD1 (6 bases). Germline lookup yields CDR1 MNHEY and CDR2 SVGAGI. V was clipped by 5 bases and J by 10 bases, with 17 bases between them. CDR3 length: 14 residues. This CDR3 is CASSLRDTETELFF. Here the CDR3 DNA reads TGTGCCAGCAGTCTCCGGGACACTGAGACGGAGCTGTTTTTT.

This clone has just a few counts. This chain joins TRBV7-2 and TRBJ2-5; 7 bases fit TRBD1. V dropped 5 bases and J dropped 5; count of bases not matched to a gene: 11. This CDR3 is built from 15 residues. Germline CDR1 is SGHTA and CDR2 is FQGNSA. The CDR3 loop is CASSRDSLLGETQYF. In DNA form, the CDR3 reads TGTGCCAGCAGCCGGGACAGTCTCCTTGGGGAGACCCAGTACTTC.

This clone turned up a few times. The CDR3 DNA sequence: TGTGCCAGCAGCCAAGGAAGGACAGGGGTCTACGAGCAGTACTTC. Protein sequence: CASSQGRTGVYEQYF. The chain recombines TRBV4-2 with TRBJ2-7; 9 positions match TRBD1. Germline V lookup: CDR1 LGHNA, CDR2 YNFKEQ. J was trimmed by 3 bases and V by 1 base; bases with no gene match: 4. This CDR3 comprises 15 residues.